The 9 T cell receptor beta chains below were found in one sample sequenced in a study of blood T cell repertoires in COVID-19. Measured with immunoSEQ multiplex PCR; TCRdb has only the in-frame clones, and not every one. The profile covers about 19,000 clones, with over 75% appearing a single time and more than 3% taken by the ten largest. Sequencing input: peripheral blood. The receptors here all came from a human donor in a cohort sampled during active COVID-19.

V usage is TRBV3-1 (or the pseudogene TRBV3-2) and J usage is TRBJ2-1; 9 positions match TRBD2. V lost 4 bases and J lost 2; bases outside the gene matches: 3. The CDR3 covers 15 residues. Germline V gene sequence: CDR1 LGHDT, CDR2 YNNKEL (reference sequence). CDR3: CASSPTSGAYNEQFF. The CDR3, as DNA: TGTGCCAGCAGCCCGACTAGCGGAGCCTACAATGAGCAGTTCTTC.

The chain uses TRBV5-3 and TRBJ2-6, with TRBD1 identical over 12 bases. TRBV5-3 falls under the ORF class, with uncertain function. The CDR3 extends over 19 amino acids. V lost 5 bases, J lost 5 bases, and 14 bases stayed unmatched. CDR3 in amino acids: CARRQTGTGGDFWANVLTF. The CDR3 region has the DNA TGTGCCAGAAGGCAGACCGGGACAGGGGGCGATTTTTGGGCCAACGTCCTGACTTTC.

This rearrangement joins TRBV5-1 to TRBJ2-7; 9 bases line up with TRBD1. After removal of 4 bases from V and 6 bases from J, the junction contained 11 bases not matched to a gene. There are 15 residues in the CDR3. The germline CDR1 and CDR2 sequences are SGHRS and YFSETQ. This CDR3 reads CASSKAGDRVSEQYF. The DNA of the CDR3 is TGCGCCAGCAGCAAGGCTGGGGACAGGGTATCCGAGCAGTACTTC.

The gene calls are TRBV19 and TRBJ1-5; D unclear. Germline V CDR1 and CDR2: LNHDA, SQIVND (reference sequence). This CDR3 spans 12 amino acids. V was trimmed by 3 bases and J by 5 bases, leaving 5 bases between them. The CDR3 spells CASSIGDQPQHF. CDR3 bases: TGTGCCAGTAGTATCGGGGATCAGCCCCAGCATTTT.

The genes are TRBV4-1 and TRBJ2-7; 9 bases fit TRBD2. Germline V gene data show CDR1 as MGHRA and CDR2 as YSYEKL. This CDR3 has 15 residues. The junction had 8 bases not matched to a gene; V was cut back by 4 bases and J by 4 bases. CDR3 residues: CASSLGRTSVYEQYF. CDR3 DNA sequence: TGCGCCAGCAGCCTCGGGAGGACTAGCGTATACGAGCAGTACTTC.

V is TRBV2 and J is TRBJ2-3, with D perhaps TRBD1 (5 bases). Germline V gene lookup returns CDR1 SNHLY and CDR2 FYNNEI. The CDR3 consists of 13 residues. V dropped 4 bases and J dropped 4 bases, with 9 bases sitting between them. CDR3 amino acids: CASSARVSDTQYF. CDR3 sequence (DNA): TGTGCCAGCAGTGCCAGGGTCTCAGATACGCAGTATTTT.

This sequence joins TRBV27 and TRBJ1-2, with D unresolved. This CDR3 comprises 13 residues. V was trimmed by 2 bases and J by 8 bases, leaving 12 bases between them. CDR1 is MNHEY and CDR2 is SMNVEV in the germline V gene (reference sequence). The CDR3 loop is CASSLSVREGYTF. The CDR3 DNA is TGTGCCAGCAGTTTAAGTGTACGTGAGGGCTACACCTTC.

V and J are TRBV6-5 and TRBJ1-5, with unresolved D. The CDR3 is 15 amino acids. Germline CDR1 is MNHEY and CDR2 is SVGAGI. Deletions cut 4 bases from V and 1 base from J, with 11 bases between. CDR3 sequence (DNA): TGTGCCAGCAGTTTCCAACCGCTAAGCAATCAGCCCCAGCATTTT. It translates to CASSFQPLSNQPQHF.

This clone was detected only once. The chain couples TRBV3-1 (or the pseudogene TRBV3-2) to TRBJ2-7; 11 nucleotides agree with TRBD2. The CDR3 spans 15 residues. Germline V gives CDR1 LGHDT, CDR2 YNNKEL (reference sequence). The trim removed 1 base at V and 6 bases at J, leaving 5 bases unmatched. CDR3 in amino acids: CASSQVPSGGLEQYF. Written as DNA, the CDR3 is TGTGCCAGCAGCCAAGTCCCTAGCGGGGGGCTCGAGCAGTACTTC.